These 21 T cell receptor beta chains originate from one sample sequenced in a study of shared clonotypes between healthy human individuals. Using immunoSEQ multiplex PCR, the repertoire was profiled, and TCRdb retains in-frame clones only, with some absent. The repertoire consists of more than 1.2 million clones, with roughly 98.5% occurring once and the leading ten covering over 0.3%. The sequenced sample was naive CD4+ T cells sorted from blood. As to subset: CD45RA+ positively selected. The source of these receptors is a man younger than 45 in good health.

The chain has TRBV4-3 and TRBJ2-2; 8 positions agree with TRBD2. This CDR3 spans 15 amino acids. Germline V lookup: CDR1 LGHNA, CDR2 YSLEER. V was clipped by 6 bases and J by 5 bases; unmatched bases: 8. CDR3 in DNA: TGCGCCAGCAGTCCAAAGTCGGGAGGGACCGGGGAGCTGTTTTTT. Translated: CASSPKSGGTGELFF.

The V call is TRBV5-1, the J call TRBJ2-7, with 7 bases matching TRBD1. Unmatched junction bases numbered 12, after V lost 4 bases and J lost 2 bases. Looked up from germline, CDR1 is SGHRS and CDR2 is YFSETQ. CDR3 size: 16 residues. The CDR3 protein is CASSTDEGTATYEQYF. The DNA of the CDR3 is TGCGCCAGCAGCACGGACGAAGGGACAGCCACCTACGAGCAGTACTTC.

This chain uses TRBV5-1 with TRBJ2-7; D may be TRBD2 (5 bases). This CDR3 spans 13 amino acids. Germline CDR1 is SGHRS and CDR2 is YFSETQ. The V end was cut by 0 bases, the J end by 5 bases, with 9 bases between. CDR3 nucleotides: TGCGCCAGCAGCTTGGCCCCAGCGGACGAGCAGTACTTC. It translates to CASSLAPADEQYF.

V is TRBV9 and J is TRBJ2-4; TRBD1 might be the D (5 bases). The CDR3 spans 12 residues. Germline-derived CDR1 and CDR2 are SGDLS and YYNGEE. Trimming took 0 bases from V and 7 from J, leaving 5 bases between them. The CDR3 protein is CASSVAGNIQYF. The CDR3 nucleotides read TGTGCCAGCAGCGTAGCAGGGAACATTCAGTACTTC. Using reference TRBV9 and TRBJ2-4 for the parts outside the CDR3, the full variable domain is DSGVTQTPKHLITATGQRVTLRCSPRSGDLSVYWYQQSLDQGLQFLIQYYNGEERAKGNILERFSAQQFPDLHSELNLSSLELGDSALYFCASSVAGNIQYFGAGTRLSVL.

The chain combines TRBV19 with TRBJ2-7; D possibly uses TRBD1 or TRBD2 (5 bases each). Trimming cost V 10 bases and J 8 bases, with 6 bases left between them. CDR1 is LNHDA and CDR2 is SQIVND in the germline V gene (reference sequence). This CDR3 is 8 amino acids long. The CDR3 sequence: CATGQQYF. The CDR3 nucleotides are TGTGCCACGGGACAGCAGTACTTC.

CDR3 nucleotide sequence: TGTGCCAGCAGCTTTTCGCAGGGGGCGAACACCGGGGAGCTGTTTTTT. Translated, it gives CASSFSQGANTGELFF. The rearrangement uses TRBV7-9 and TRBJ2-2; 7 bases fit TRBD1. V trimming: 3 bases; J trimming: 0 bases; junction bases outside the gene matches: 4. Germline V gene sequence: CDR1 SEHNR, CDR2 FQNEAQ (reference sequence). The CDR3 runs to 16 residues.

This clone appeared once. The genes are TRBV9 and TRBJ2-3, with D possibly matching TRBD1 (6 bases). The CDR3 loop spans 15 amino acids. With 3 bases removed from V and 2 bases from J, the gap between germline ends came to 13 bases. Per the germline V gene, CDR1 is SGDLS and CDR2 is YYNGEE. CDR3 in amino acids: CASSAQGHVTDTQYF. The CDR3 region has the DNA TGTGCCAGCAGCGCCCAGGGACATGTCACAGATACGCAGTATTTT.

The gene calls are TRBV20-1 and TRBJ1-2; D is uncertain. This CDR3 has 11 amino acids. Germline-derived CDR1 and CDR2 are DFQATT and SNEGSKA (reference sequence). V shed 8 bases and J shed 6 bases, with 13 bases lying between them. Here the CDR3 reads CSLARENGYTF. As DNA, the CDR3 is TGCAGTTTAGCACGGGAAAATGGCTACACCTTC.

This clone was seen just once. The V gene is TRBV15, the J gene TRBJ2-7; 14 nucleotides agree with TRBD2. Germline V gene lookup returns CDR1 LNHNV and CDR2 YYDKDF (reference sequence). The CDR3 spans 16 residues. V dropped 0 bases and J dropped 7; count of bases not matched to a gene: 5. CDR3 loop: CATSRDWTSGRSEQYF. The CDR3 nucleotides read TGTGCCACCAGCAGAGATTGGACTAGCGGGAGGAGTGAGCAGTACTTC.

The chain joins TRBV4-3 to TRBJ1-5; 8 bases align to TRBD1. The germline gives CDR1 LGHNA, CDR2 YSLEER. The CDR3 loop spans 15 amino acids. V lost 5 bases to trimming and J lost 7 bases; unmatched junction nucleotides: 10. CDR3 amino acids: CASSVDRGRNQPQHF. CDR3 nucleotides: TGCGCCAGCAGCGTTGACAGGGGAAGAAACCAGCCCCAGCATTTT.

This clone appeared once. This chain links TRBV11-2 with TRBJ1-4, with TRBD1 identical over 9 bases. Germline V lookup: CDR1 SGHAT, CDR2 FQNNGV. CDR3 length equals 18 residues. V was pared by 5 bases and J by 8 bases, with 18 bases of the junction left unmatched. CDR3 DNA: TGTGCCAGCAGCCCTAAGGTGGTAAACAGGGGGCGCCCAGAAAAACTGTTTTTT. This translates into CASSPKVVNRGRPEKLFF.

The chain joins TRBV11-2 to TRBJ2-3; 13 positions match TRBD2. With V trimmed by 8 bases and J by 11 bases, 10 bases remained unmatched. CDR3 length equals 14 residues. Germline CDR1 reads SGHAT; CDR2 reads FQNNGV. Written as DNA, the CDR3 is TGTGCCAGCCGATCGGGACTAGCGGGATGGATGCAGTATTTT. It yields the protein CASRSGLAGWMQYF. Looking up the rest from reference TRBV11-2 and TRBJ2-3 gives the full variable domain: EAGVAQSPRYKIIEKRQSVAFWCNPISGHATLYWYQQILGQGPKLLIQFQNNGVVDDSQLPKDRFSAERLKGVDSTLKIQPAKLEDSAVYLCASRSGLAGWMQYFGPGTRLTVL.

This sequence joins TRBV6-1 and TRBJ1-2; 9 bases are shared with TRBD1. This CDR3 has 15 amino acids. Germline CDR1 and CDR2: MNHNS and SASEGT. V lost 5 bases and J lost 5; bases outside the gene matches: 9. CDR3 in amino acids: CASSPQGASGYGYTF. The CDR3 DNA reads TGTGCCAGCAGTCCACAGGGGGCGTCCGGATATGGCTACACCTTC.

The V call is TRBV6-1, the J call TRBJ1-1; TRBD1 aligns across 9 bases. The CDR3 consists of 14 residues. CDR1 is MNHNS, CDR2 SASEGT, per germline. Losses at the gene ends were 6 bases for V and 4 bases for J; bases not matched to a gene: 6. The CDR3 loop reads CASRQTGGGTEAFF. The CDR3 DNA reads as TGTGCCAGCAGGCAAACAGGGGGCGGCACTGAAGCTTTCTTT.

The chain is built from TRBV27 and TRBJ2-5, with 9 bases lining up with TRBD2. The V gene end was trimmed by 2 bases and the J gene end by 4 bases; junction bases not matched to a gene: 2. The CDR3 sequence is 14 residues long. From germline, CDR1 is MNHEY and CDR2 SMNVEV (reference sequence). The CDR3 protein is CASSLVAGAETQYF. The CDR3 DNA reads as TGTGCCAGCAGTTTAGTAGCGGGAGCAGAGACCCAGTACTTC.

This clone was found once. The chain is built from TRBV7-3 and TRBJ2-1, with D perhaps TRBD1 (5 bases). Germline values: CDR1 SGHTA, CDR2 FQGTGA. V shed 5 bases and J shed 4 bases, with 12 bases lying between them. CDR3 length: 14 residues. The DNA of the CDR3 is TGTGCCAGCAGCCCCCACAGGTTGTACAATGAGCAGTTCTTC. Translating it yields CASSPHRLYNEQFF.

The V and J genes are TRBV5-4 and TRBJ2-3, with D unresolved. The V end was cut by 4 bases, the J end by 0 bases, with 18 bases between. The CDR3 covers 17 residues. Germline values: CDR1 SGHNT, CDR2 YYREEE (reference sequence). CDR3 protein: CASSRTPEASSTDTQYF. The CDR3 coding sequence is TGTGCCAGCAGCCGAACCCCAGAAGCTTCTAGCACAGATACGCAGTATTTT.

In the case of this clone: Other nucleotide sequences in the sample specify the same CDR3. The rearrangement uses TRBV28 and TRBJ1-5; D is perhaps TRBD1 (6 bases). Per the germline V gene, CDR1 is MDHEN and CDR2 is SYDVKM. CDR3 size: 15 residues. V shed 2 bases and J shed 0 bases, with 8 bases lying between them. CDR3 DNA: TGTGCCAGCAGTTTACAGGGGCCTAGCAATCAGCCCCAGCATTTT. Encoded protein: CASSLQGPSNQPQHF.

The rearrangement joins TRBV14 to TRBJ2-3; 10 nucleotides agree with TRBD2. The germline CDR1 and CDR2 sequences are SGHDN and FVKESK. The CDR3 spans 18 residues. V gave up 4 bases and J gave up 1 base; unmatched junction bases: 11. The CDR3 region is CASSRRALAGERTDTQYF. The CDR3 DNA reads as TGTGCCAGCAGCCGCAGGGCTCTAGCGGGGGAACGCACAGATACGCAGTATTTT.

The J gene is TRBJ1-1, the V gene TRBV28; D remains ambiguous. Germline V gene sequence: CDR1 MDHEN, CDR2 SYDVKM. Trimming cost V 6 bases and J 1 base, with 9 bases left between them. The CDR3 extends over 13 amino acids. The CDR3 reads CASSQTSNTEAFF. The CDR3 region has the DNA TGTGCCAGCAGCCAAACATCGAACACTGAAGCTTTCTTT.

As for this clone: At the DNA level, this CDR3 is encoded by other sequences in the same sample as well. V is TRBV5-1 and J is TRBJ2-2, with a possible D match to TRBD1 (6 bases). Looked up from germline, CDR1 is SGHRS and CDR2 is YFSETQ. The CDR3 extends over 16 amino acids. V was cut by 0 bases and J by 4 bases, with 13 bases left in between. The CDR3 sequence: CASSLVLGAGTGELFF. CDR3 nucleotide sequence: TGCGCCAGCAGCTTGGTTCTGGGGGCCGGCACCGGGGAGCTGTTTTTT. Full variable domain (remainder filled in from reference TRBV5-1 and TRBJ2-2): KAGVTQTPRYLIKTRGQQVTLSCSPISGHRSVSWYQQTPGQGLQFLFEYFSETQRNKGNFPGRFSGRQFSNSRSEMNVSTLELGDSALYLCASSLVLGAGTGELFFGEGSRLTVL.